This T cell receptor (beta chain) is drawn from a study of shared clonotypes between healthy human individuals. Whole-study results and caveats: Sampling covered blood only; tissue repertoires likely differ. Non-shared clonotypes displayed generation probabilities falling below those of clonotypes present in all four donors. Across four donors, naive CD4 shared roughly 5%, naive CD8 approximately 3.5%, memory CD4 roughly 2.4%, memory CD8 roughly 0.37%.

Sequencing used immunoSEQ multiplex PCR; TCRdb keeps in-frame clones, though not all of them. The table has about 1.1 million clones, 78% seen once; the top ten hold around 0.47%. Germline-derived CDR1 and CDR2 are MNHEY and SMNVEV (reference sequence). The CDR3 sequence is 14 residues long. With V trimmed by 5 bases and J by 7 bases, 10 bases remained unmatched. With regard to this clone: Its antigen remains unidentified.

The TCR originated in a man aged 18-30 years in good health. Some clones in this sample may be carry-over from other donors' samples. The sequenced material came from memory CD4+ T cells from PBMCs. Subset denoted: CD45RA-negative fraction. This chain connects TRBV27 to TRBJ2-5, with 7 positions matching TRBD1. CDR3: CASSTRQGRGTQYF. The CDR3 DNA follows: TGTGCCAGCAGTACTCGACAGGGTCGAGGGACCCAGTACTTC.